A selection of T cell receptor beta chains follows, all from one sample in a study of T cell repertoires in cytomegalovirus infection. TCRdb independently ran MiXCR on the reads; one entry per CDR3 protein. Counted here are approximately 700,000 distinct CDR3 sequences, about a third occurring once; the ten biggest clones make up 2.8%. Sequencing used PBMCs. The receptor set was obtained from a human donor in good health (CMV status not recorded). Some clones in this sample may be carry-over from other donors' samples. The CDR3 runs from the conserved cysteine through the conserved F or W.

cdr3_length: 16; j_call: TRBJ1-4; v_call: TRBV7-3; cdr3_aa: CASSPPTWTCSEKLFF
cdr3_length: 17; j_call: TRBJ1-1; v_call: TRBV5-6; cdr3_aa: CASSLGGPRDSNTEAFF
cdr3_length: 16; j_call: TRBJ1-3; v_call: TRBV4-1; cdr3_aa: CASSQVAGRGKDTIYF
cdr3_length: 14; j_call: TRBJ2-2; v_call: TRBV7-2; cdr3_aa: CASSLAIGIGDLFF
cdr3_length: 13; j_call: TRBJ2-5; v_call: TRBV29-1; cdr3_aa: CSVSPIMGETQYF
cdr3_length: 17; j_call: TRBJ2-3; v_call: TRBV9; cdr3_aa: CASSPLRASGDTDTQYF
cdr3_length: 14; j_call: TRBJ1-1; v_call: TRBV6-1; cdr3_aa: CASSFRSMNTEAFF
cdr3_length: 19; j_call: TRBJ2-7; v_call: TRBV7-2; cdr3_aa: CASSLVPGLAGGGLDEQYF
cdr3_length: 13; j_call: TRBJ2-7; v_call: TRBV12-3/TRBV12-4; cdr3_aa: CASSSRGRGEQYF
cdr3_length: 19; j_call: TRBJ1-1; v_call: TRBV7-6; cdr3_aa: CASSLWARGAKKGNTEAFF
cdr3_length: 15; j_call: TRBJ1-6; v_call: TRBV9; cdr3_aa: CASSVAAQGNSPLHF
cdr3_length: 15; j_call: TRBJ2-7; v_call: TRBV5-6; cdr3_aa: CASSLRSRISYEQYF
cdr3_length: 14; j_call: TRBJ1-1; v_call: TRBV18; cdr3_aa: CASSPLVRNTEAFF
cdr3_length: 11; j_call: TRBJ2-1; v_call: TRBV28; cdr3_aa: CASMGNNEQFF
cdr3_length: 16; j_call: TRBJ2-7; v_call: TRBV5-1; cdr3_aa: CASSPMPGTSVYEQYF
cdr3_length: 16; j_call: TRBJ2-7; v_call: TRBV7-6; cdr3_aa: CASSSTPGQGYNEQYF
cdr3_length: 18; j_call: TRBJ2-3; v_call: TRBV20-1; cdr3_aa: CSARSPGGAGGPTDTQYF
cdr3_length: 15; j_call: TRBJ2-3; v_call: TRBV7-6; cdr3_aa: CASSLRGRFSDTQYF
cdr3_length: 18; j_call: TRBJ2-3; v_call: TRBV6-1; cdr3_aa: CASSEQRGGSWRTDTQYF
cdr3_length: 16; j_call: TRBJ1-1; v_call: TRBV7-2; cdr3_aa: CASSFRYGEGDTEAFF
cdr3_length: 15; j_call: TRBJ2-7; v_call: TRBV11-1; cdr3_aa: CASSLVASNPYEQYF
cdr3_length: 14; j_call: TRBJ2-3; v_call: TRBV20-1; cdr3_aa: CSAYWTSGTDTQYF
cdr3_length: 13; j_call: TRBJ1-5; v_call: TRBV20-1; cdr3_aa: CSARPGGNQPQHF
cdr3_length: 17; j_call: TRBJ2-5; v_call: TRBV28; cdr3_aa: CASSLGGRRSEQETQYF
cdr3_length: 13; j_call: TRBJ1-5; v_call: TRBV2; cdr3_aa: CASIRGENQPQHF
cdr3_length: 17; j_call: TRBJ2-5; v_call: TRBV28; cdr3_aa: CASSLRAGTSGRSTQYF
cdr3_length: 14; j_call: TRBJ1-5; v_call: TRBV27; cdr3_aa: CASSISDSDQPQHF
cdr3_length: 15; j_call: TRBJ1-1; v_call: TRBV4-1; cdr3_aa: CASSQEGVMNTEAFF
cdr3_length: 22; j_call: TRBJ1-1; v_call: TRBV28; cdr3_aa: CASSLSSGSSQGRAILLGEAFF
cdr3_length: 13; j_call: TRBJ1-1; v_call: TRBV10-3; cdr3_aa: CAISETVEGGAFF
cdr3_length: 12; j_call: TRBJ2-3; v_call: TRBV29-1; cdr3_aa: CSSDRGTDTQYF
cdr3_length: 16; j_call: TRBJ1-4; v_call: TRBV29-1; cdr3_aa: CSVEDLGTGFNEKLFF